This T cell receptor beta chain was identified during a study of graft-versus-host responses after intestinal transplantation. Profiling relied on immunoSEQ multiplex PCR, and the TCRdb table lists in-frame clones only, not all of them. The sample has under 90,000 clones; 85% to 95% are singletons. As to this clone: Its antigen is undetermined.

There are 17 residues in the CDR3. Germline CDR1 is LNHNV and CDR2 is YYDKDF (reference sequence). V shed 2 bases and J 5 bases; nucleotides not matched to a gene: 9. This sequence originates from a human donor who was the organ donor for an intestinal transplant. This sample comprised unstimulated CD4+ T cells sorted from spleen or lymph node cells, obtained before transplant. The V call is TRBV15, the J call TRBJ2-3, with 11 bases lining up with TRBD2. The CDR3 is CATSRTPVSGREDTQYF. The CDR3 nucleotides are TGTGCCACCAGCAGAACCCCGGTTAGCGGGAGGGAAGATACGCAGTATTTT. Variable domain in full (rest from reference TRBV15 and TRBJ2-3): DAMVIQNPRYQVTQFGKPVTLSCSQTLNHNVMYWYQQKSSQAPKLLFHYYDKDFNNEADTPDNFQSRRPNTSFCFLDIRSPGLGDTAMYLCATSRTPVSGREDTQYFGPGTRLTVL.